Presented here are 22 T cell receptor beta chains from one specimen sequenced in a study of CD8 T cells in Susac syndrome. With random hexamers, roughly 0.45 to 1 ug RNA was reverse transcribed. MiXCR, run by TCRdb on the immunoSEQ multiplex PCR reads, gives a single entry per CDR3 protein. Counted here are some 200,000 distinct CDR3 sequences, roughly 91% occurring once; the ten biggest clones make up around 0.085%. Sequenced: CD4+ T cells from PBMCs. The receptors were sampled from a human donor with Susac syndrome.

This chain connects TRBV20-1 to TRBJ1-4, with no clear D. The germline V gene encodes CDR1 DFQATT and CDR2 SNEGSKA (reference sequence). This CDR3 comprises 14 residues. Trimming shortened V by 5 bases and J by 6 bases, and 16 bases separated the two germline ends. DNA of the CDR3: TGCAGTGCTTATCCGATAGGGAAGGATGAAAAACTGTTTTTT. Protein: CSAYPIGKDEKLFF.

The CDR3 reads CASKHLPGQGSENTIYF. In nucleotides, the CDR3 is TGTGCCAGCAAACATCTCCCGGGACAGGGATCGGAAAACACCATATATTTT. The chain is built from TRBV28 and TRBJ1-3; 9 bases are a match to TRBD1. Germline CDR1 is MDHEN and CDR2 is SYDVKM. CDR3 length: 17 amino acids. Trimming took 7 bases from V and 6 from J; bases not matched to a gene: 16.

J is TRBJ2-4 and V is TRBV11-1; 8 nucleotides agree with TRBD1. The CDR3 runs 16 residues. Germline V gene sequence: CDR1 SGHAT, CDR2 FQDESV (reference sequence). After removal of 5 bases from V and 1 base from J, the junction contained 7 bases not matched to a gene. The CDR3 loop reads CASSPTGEAAKNIQYF. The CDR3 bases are TGTGCCAGCAGCCCGACAGGGGAGGCCGCCAAAAACATTCAGTACTTC.

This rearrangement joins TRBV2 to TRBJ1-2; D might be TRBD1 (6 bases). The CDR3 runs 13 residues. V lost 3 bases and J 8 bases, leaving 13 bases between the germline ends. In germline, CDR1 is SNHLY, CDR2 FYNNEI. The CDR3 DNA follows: TGTGCCAGCAGTGACCCCTCGAGGGGGGGCTACACCTTC. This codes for CASSDPSRGGYTF.

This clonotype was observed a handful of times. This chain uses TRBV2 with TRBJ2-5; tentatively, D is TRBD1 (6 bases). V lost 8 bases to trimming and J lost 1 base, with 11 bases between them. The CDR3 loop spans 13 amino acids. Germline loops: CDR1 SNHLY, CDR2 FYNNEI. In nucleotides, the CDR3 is TGTGCCAGCTCGGCCAGGGGCCAAGAGACCCAGTACTTC. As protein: CASSARGQETQYF.

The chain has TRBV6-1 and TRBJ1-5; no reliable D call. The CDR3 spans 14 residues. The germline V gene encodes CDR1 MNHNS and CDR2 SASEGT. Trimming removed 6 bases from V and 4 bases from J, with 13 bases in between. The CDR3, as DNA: TGTGCCAGCAGCGATGGAGGAGGGAATCAGCCCCAGCATTTT. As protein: CASSDGGGNQPQHF.

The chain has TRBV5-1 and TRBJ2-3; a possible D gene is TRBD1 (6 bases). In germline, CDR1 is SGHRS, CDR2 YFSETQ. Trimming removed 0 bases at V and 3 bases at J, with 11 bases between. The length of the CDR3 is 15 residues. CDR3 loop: CASSLAGTTTDTQYF. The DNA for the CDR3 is TGCGCCAGCAGCTTGGCTGGGACAACTACAGATACGCAGTATTTT. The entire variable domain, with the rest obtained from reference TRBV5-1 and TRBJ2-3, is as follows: KAGVTQTPRYLIKTRGQQVTLSCSPISGHRSVSWYQQTPGQGLQFLFEYFSETQRNKGNFPGRFSGRQFSNSRSEMNVSTLELGDSALYLCASSLAGTTTDTQYFGPGTRLTVL.

The CDR3 DNA follows: TGTGCCAGCTCACCGAGACAGCCCCAGCATTTT. This sequence encodes CASSPRQPQHF. The chain carries TRBV18 and TRBJ1-5, with D hard to call. This CDR3 spans 11 amino acids. Trimming cost V 3 bases and J 7 bases, with 4 bases left between them. CDR1 and CDR2 (germline): KGHSH, LQKENI.

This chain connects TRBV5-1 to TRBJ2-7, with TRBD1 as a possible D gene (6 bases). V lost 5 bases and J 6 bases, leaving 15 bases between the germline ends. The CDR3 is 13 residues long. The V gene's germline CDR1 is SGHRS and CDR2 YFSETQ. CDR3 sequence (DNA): TGCGCCAGCAGGCATGGGCAGGGGCCCGAGCAGTACTTC. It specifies CASRHGQGPEQYF.

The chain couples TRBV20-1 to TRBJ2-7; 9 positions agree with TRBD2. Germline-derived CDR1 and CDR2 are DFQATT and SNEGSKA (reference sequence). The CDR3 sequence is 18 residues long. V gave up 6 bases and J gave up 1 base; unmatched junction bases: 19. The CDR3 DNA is TGCAGTGCAAACGACAAGACAGGGCGTAGCGGGAGATCCTACGAGCAGTACTTC. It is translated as CSANDKTGRSGRSYEQYF.

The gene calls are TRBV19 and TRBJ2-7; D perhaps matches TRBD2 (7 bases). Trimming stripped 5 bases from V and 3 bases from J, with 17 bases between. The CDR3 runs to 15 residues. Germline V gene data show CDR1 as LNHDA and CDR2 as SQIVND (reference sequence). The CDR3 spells CASSRGVEGVYEQYF. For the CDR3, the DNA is TGTGCCAGTAGTCGGGGGGTCGAGGGGGTCTACGAGCAGTACTTC.

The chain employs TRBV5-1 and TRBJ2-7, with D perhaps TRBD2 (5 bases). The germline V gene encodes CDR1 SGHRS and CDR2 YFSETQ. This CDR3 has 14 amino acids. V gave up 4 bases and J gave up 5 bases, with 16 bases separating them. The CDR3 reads CASSREAGNHEQYF. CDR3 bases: TGCGCCAGCAGCAGAGAGGCGGGCAACCACGAGCAGTACTTC. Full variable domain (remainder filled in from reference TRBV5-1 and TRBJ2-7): KAGVTQTPRYLIKTRGQQVTLSCSPISGHRSVSWYQQTPGQGLQFLFEYFSETQRNKGNFPGRFSGRQFSNSRSEMNVSTLELGDSALYLCASSREAGNHEQYFGPGTRLTVT.

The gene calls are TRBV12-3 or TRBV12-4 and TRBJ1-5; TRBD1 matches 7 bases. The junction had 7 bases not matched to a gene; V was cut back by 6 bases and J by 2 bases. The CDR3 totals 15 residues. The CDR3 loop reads CASSRTGQGNQPQHF. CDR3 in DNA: TGTGCCAGCAGCCGGACAGGCCAGGGCAATCAGCCCCAGCATTTT.

The DNA of the CDR3 is TGTGCCAGCAGCGTAGCAGACAGAAACTATGGCTACACCTTC. Its translation is CASSVADRNYGYTF. This rearrangement joins TRBV9 to TRBJ1-2; possibly TRBD1 for D (5 bases). CDR3 length: 14 amino acids. The V gene's germline CDR1 is SGDLS and CDR2 YYNGEE. V gave up 0 bases and J gave up 2 bases, with 8 bases separating them.

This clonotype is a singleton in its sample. CDR3 DNA: TGCGCCAGCAGTGTTGGGAGCGGGCCGGATCAGCCCCAGCATTTT. The encoded protein is CASSVGSGPDQPQHF. This chain connects TRBV5-1 to TRBJ1-5, with D hard to call. The length of the CDR3 is 15 residues. V was clipped by 5 bases and J by 5 bases, with 17 bases between them. Germline V CDR1 and CDR2: SGHRS, YFSETQ.

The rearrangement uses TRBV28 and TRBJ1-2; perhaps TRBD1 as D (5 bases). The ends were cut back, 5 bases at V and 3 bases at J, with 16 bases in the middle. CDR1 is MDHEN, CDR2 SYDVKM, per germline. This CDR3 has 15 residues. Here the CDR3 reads CASSTGGGIDYGYTF. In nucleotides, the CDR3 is TGTGCCAGCAGTACCGGTGGGGGGATAGACTATGGCTACACCTTC.

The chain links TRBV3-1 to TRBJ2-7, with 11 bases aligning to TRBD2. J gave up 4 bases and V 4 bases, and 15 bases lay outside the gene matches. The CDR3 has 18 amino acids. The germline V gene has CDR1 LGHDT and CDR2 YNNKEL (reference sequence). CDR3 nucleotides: TGTGCCAGCAGCCCCCGGGTCACTAGCGGGAGTAGTAGGTACGAGCAGTACTTC. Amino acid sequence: CASSPRVTSGSSRYEQYF.

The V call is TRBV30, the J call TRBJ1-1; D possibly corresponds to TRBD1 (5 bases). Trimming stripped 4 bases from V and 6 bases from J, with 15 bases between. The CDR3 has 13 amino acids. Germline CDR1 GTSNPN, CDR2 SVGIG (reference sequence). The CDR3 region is CAWKGQGGAEAFF. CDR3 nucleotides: TGTGCCTGGAAGGGGCAAGGAGGGGCTGAAGCTTTCTTT.

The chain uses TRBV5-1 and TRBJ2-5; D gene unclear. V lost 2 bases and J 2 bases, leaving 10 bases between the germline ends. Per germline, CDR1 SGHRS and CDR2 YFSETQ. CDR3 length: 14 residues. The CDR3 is CASSFSTPQETQYF. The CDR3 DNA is TGCGCCAGCAGCTTTTCCACCCCTCAAGAGACCCAGTACTTC.

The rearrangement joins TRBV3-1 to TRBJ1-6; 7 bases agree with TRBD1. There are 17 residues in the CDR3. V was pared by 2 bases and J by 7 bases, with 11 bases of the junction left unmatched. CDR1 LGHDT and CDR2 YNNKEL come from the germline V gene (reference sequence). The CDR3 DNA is TGTGCCAGCAGCCAAAGCCTTGGGACAGCCGCAAATTCACCCCTCCACTTT. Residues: CASSQSLGTAANSPLHF.

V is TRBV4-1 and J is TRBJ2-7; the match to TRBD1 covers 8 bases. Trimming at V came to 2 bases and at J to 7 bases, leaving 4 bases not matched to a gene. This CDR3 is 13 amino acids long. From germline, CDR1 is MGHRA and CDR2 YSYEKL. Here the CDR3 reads CASSQNRDREQYF. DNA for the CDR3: TGCGCCAGCAGCCAAAACCGGGACAGGGAGCAGTACTTC.

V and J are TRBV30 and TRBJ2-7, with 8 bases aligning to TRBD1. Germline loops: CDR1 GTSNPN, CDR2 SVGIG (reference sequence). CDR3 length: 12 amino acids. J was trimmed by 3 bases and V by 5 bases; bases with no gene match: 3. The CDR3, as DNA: TGTGCCTGGGGCAGGGGGCTCTACGAGCAGTACTTC. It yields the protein CAWGRGLYEQYF.